The source of this T cell receptor (beta chain) is a study of CD4 T cells in relation to SARS-CoV-2 and coronaviruses. The data were produced by immunoSEQ multiplex PCR, yet TCRdb's version contains in-frame clones alone and is incomplete. The table lists tens of thousands of clones, 77% of them singletons. To note about this clone: Its target is not known.

Germline CDR1 SNHLY, CDR2 FYNNEI. With 7 bases removed from V and 1 base from J, the gap between germline ends came to 13 bases. The CDR3 runs to 14 residues. Material: memory CD4+ T cells from PBMCs, cultured in vitro. The source of this sequence is an adult with COVID-19. The chain joins TRBV2 to TRBJ1-1; perhaps TRBD1 as D (5 bases). The CDR3 here is CASTPQGRNTEAFF. The CDR3, as DNA: TGTGCCAGCACCCCTCAGGGACGGAACACTGAAGCTTTCTTT. The full variable domain, in which reference TRBV2 and TRBJ1-1 provide the parts outside the CDR3, is EPEVTQTPSHQVTQMGQEVILRCVPISNHLYFYWYRQILGQKVEFLVSFYNNEISEKSEIFDDQFSVERPDGSNFTLKIRSTKLEDSAMYFCASTPQGRNTEAFFGQGTRLTVV.